These 17 T cell receptor beta chains originate from one sample sequenced in a study of T cell changes during pregnancy in multiple sclerosis. The table came from immunoSEQ multiplex PCR; TCRdb's copy has only in-frame clones and leaves some out. The data hold tens of thousands of clones, with 85% to 95% observed a single time. Material: peripheral blood. These receptors were obtained from a female donor with multiple sclerosis, enrolled in a pregnancy study.

The chain uses TRBV5-1 and TRBJ2-7, with TRBD1 matching 8 bases. Germline-derived CDR1 and CDR2 are SGHRS and YFSETQ. The CDR3 consists of 14 residues. Trimming at V came to 4 bases and at J to 4 bases, leaving 7 bases not matched to a gene. CDR3 nucleotide sequence: TGCGCCAGCAGCACCCAGACAGGGGATTACGAGCAGTACTTC. Protein: CASSTQTGDYEQYF.

The CDR3 DNA is TGTGCCAGTGGGCCGTGGACAGGGGAAGCCTACGAGCAGTACTTC. Protein sequence: CASGPWTGEAYEQYF. The chain carries TRBV19 and TRBJ2-7; 9 nucleotides agree with TRBD1. With V trimmed by 8 bases and J by 2 bases, 10 bases remained unmatched. Germline-derived CDR1 and CDR2 are LNHDA and SQIVND (reference sequence). CDR3 size: 15 residues.

The chain combines TRBV2 with TRBJ1-5; D is unclear. Germline V gene lookup returns CDR1 SNHLY and CDR2 FYNNEI. The CDR3 extends over 19 amino acids. Trimming took 1 base from V and 0 from J, leaving 19 bases between them. CDR3 DNA: TGTGCCAGCAGTGAAGACGAGAGCAACGTCTATTATAGCAATCAGCCCCAGCATTTT. It encodes CASSEDESNVYYSNQPQHF.

J is TRBJ2-5 and V is TRBV6-5; D might be TRBD1 (7 bases). The germline V and J ends were trimmed by 2 bases and 4 bases, with 11 bases remaining between them. The germline CDR1 and CDR2 sequences are MNHEY and SVGAGI. The CDR3 is 14 residues long. For the CDR3, the DNA is TGTGCCAGCAGTTACAGGCAGGGGGGAGAGACCCAGTACTTC. Protein sequence: CASSYRQGGETQYF.

The chain uses TRBV28 and TRBJ1-5, with TRBD1 as a possible D gene (5 bases). The CDR3 spans 14 residues. Per germline, CDR1 MDHEN and CDR2 SYDVKM. V lost 6 bases, J lost 6 bases, and 15 bases lay in between. The CDR3 loop is CASSQTDFRQPQHF. CDR3 nucleotide sequence: TGTGCCAGCAGCCAGACAGATTTCCGTCAGCCCCAGCATTTT.

V gene TRBV2 combines with J gene TRBJ2-3; 8 bases align to TRBD2. In germline, CDR1 is SNHLY, CDR2 FYNNEI. V lost 4 bases, J lost 6 bases, and 12 bases stayed unmatched. The CDR3 has 16 amino acids. CDR3 in DNA: TGTGCCAGCAGTGCGAGGACTAGCCCTCGCGGTGATACGCAGTATTTT. Protein: CASSARTSPRGDTQYF. The full variable domain, in which reference TRBV2 and TRBJ2-3 provide the parts outside the CDR3, is EPEVTQTPSHQVTQMGQEVILRCVPISNHLYFYWYRQILGQKVEFLVSFYNNEISEKSEIFDDQFSVERPDGSNFTLKIRSTKLEDSAMYFCASSARTSPRGDTQYFGPGTRLTVL.

This clone is a singleton in its sample. V is TRBV7-9 and J is TRBJ2-7, with 8 bases that match TRBD2. The CDR3 covers 15 residues. J was trimmed by 3 bases and V by 5 bases; bases with no gene match: 9. Germline loops: CDR1 SEHNR, CDR2 FQNEAQ (reference sequence). The CDR3 DNA reads TGTGCCAGCAGCAAAACCGGGACTAGAGGCTACGAGCAGTACTTC. It encodes CASSKTGTRGYEQYF.

This chain links TRBV28 with TRBJ1-2; the D is unclear. The V and J ends lost 1 base and 5 bases respectively, with 5 bases between them. The germline gives CDR1 MDHEN, CDR2 SYDVKM. The CDR3 extends over 12 amino acids. CDR3 sequence reads: CASSLLTYGYTF. As DNA, the CDR3 is TGTGCCAGCAGTTTATTGACGTATGGCTACACCTTC.

The chain employs TRBV28 and TRBJ1-4; D is ambiguous. Germline V lookup: CDR1 MDHEN, CDR2 SYDVKM. The CDR3 runs to 14 residues. The V and J ends lost 4 bases and 6 bases respectively, with 12 bases between them. CDR3 sequence: CASSSPGLDEKLFF. Written as DNA, the CDR3 is TGTGCCAGCAGTTCCCCGGGGTTAGATGAAAAACTGTTTTTT.

The gene calls are TRBV2 and TRBJ2-6; either TRBD1 or TRBD2 may fit D (5 bases each). The V gene's germline CDR1 is SNHLY and CDR2 FYNNEI. V was cut by 7 bases and J by 2 bases, with 18 bases left in between. The CDR3 runs to 17 residues. The CDR3, as DNA: TGTGCCAGCACGGGGCAGGGAGCCCAACCTGGGGCCAACGTCCTGACTTTC. Amino acids: CASTGQGAQPGANVLTF.

The chain uses TRBV19 and TRBJ2-2; D call uncertain. The V gene's germline CDR1 is LNHDA and CDR2 SQIVND (reference sequence). This CDR3 region has 13 residues. The ends were cut back, 2 bases at V and 5 bases at J, with 6 bases in the middle. CDR3 in amino acids: CASSILLTGELFF. For the CDR3, the DNA is TGTGCCAGTAGTATATTACTAACCGGGGAGCTGTTTTTT.

The chain employs TRBV27 and TRBJ1-1, with 7 bases lining up with TRBD1. This CDR3 has 15 residues. CDR1 and CDR2 (germline): MNHEY, SMNVEV (reference sequence). Trimming took 5 bases from V and 0 from J; bases not matched to a gene: 6. The CDR3, as DNA: TGTGCCAGCAGTGCCGGACAGGTGGTGAACACTGAAGCTTTCTTT. It translates to CASSAGQVVNTEAFF.

The V call is TRBV6-6, the J call TRBJ1-2; D is unclear. V lost 2 bases and J lost 7, with 17 bases in between. From germline, CDR1 is MNHNY and CDR2 SVGAGI (reference sequence). CDR3 size: 15 residues. The CDR3 nucleotides read TGTGCCAGCAGTTACCCTGTCGGTCGACGCCGTGGCTACACCTTC. Translation: CASSYPVGRRRGYTF.

The rearrangement uses TRBV29-1 and TRBJ2-3, with 11 nucleotides matching TRBD2. This CDR3 contains 12 residues. V gave up 6 bases and J gave up 5 bases; unmatched junction bases: 1. CDR1 is SQVTM and CDR2 is ANQGSEA in the germline V gene. CDR3 nucleotides: TGCAGCGTCGGACTAGCGGGAGATACGCAGTATTTT. Encoded protein: CSVGLAGDTQYF.

The gene calls are TRBV18 and TRBJ1-4; 8 bases are shared with TRBD1. The trim removed 2 bases at V and 8 bases at J, leaving 7 bases unmatched. Germline CDR1 KGHSH, CDR2 LQKENI. The CDR3 is 15 residues long. The CDR3 nucleotides read TGTGCCAGCTCACCAACGGGACAGGTTGGCGAAAAACTGTTTTTT. It is translated as CASSPTGQVGEKLFF.

V usage is TRBV7-8 and J usage is TRBJ1-3; unclear D gene. The V end was cut by 2 bases, the J end by 3 bases, with 14 bases between. Germline loops: CDR1 SGHVS, CDR2 FQNEAQ. This CDR3 spans 16 amino acids. The CDR3 spells CASSLMQSASGNTIYF. The CDR3 coding sequence is TGTGCCAGCAGCTTAATGCAGTCGGCAAGTGGAAACACCATATATTTT.

This chain links TRBV27 with TRBJ2-3, with D perhaps being TRBD1 or TRBD2 (5 bases each). V was trimmed by 3 bases and J by 1 base, leaving 11 bases between them. Germline CDR1 and CDR2: MNHEY and SMNVEV (reference sequence). This CDR3 is 15 amino acids long. The DNA for the CDR3 is TGTGCCAGCAGTTTCTCCGGGACGGGCACAGATACGCAGTATTTT. Translation gives CASSFSGTGTDTQYF.